Detailed here is one T cell receptor (beta chain). Its antigen remains unidentified. The study drew the donors from its approximately 120-subject validation cohort, separate from the 666-subject first cohort. These data originate in a study of cytomegalovirus exposure and HLA in healthy donors. Findings of the study overall: One later analysis, an examination of the roughly 130 validation repertoires, found that first-cohort TCR clusters tended to co-occur in them. TCR sequences were mostly rare, though some public TCRs occurred in many donors.

Trimming took off 6 bases at V and 5 bases at J, with 17 bases between the two ends. The germline CDR1 and CDR2 sequences are KGHSH and LQKENI. The CDR3 sequence is 15 residues long. Sequencing used immunoSEQ multiplex PCR; TCRdb keeps in-frame clones, though not all of them. The sample has about 78,000 clones; approximately 95% are singletons. V and J are TRBV18 and TRBJ1-5; TRBD1 might be the D (6 bases). This receptor was taken from a man aged 18 to 30 in good health and CMV-seropositive. Sequenced input: PBMCs. The CDR3 here is CASSGSQGDHQPQHF. The CDR3 DNA reads as TGTGCCAGCTCCGGGTCACAGGGAGACCATCAGCCCCAGCATTTT.